Here is one T cell receptor beta chain with its context. This clonotype has more than one count but fewer than ten. What this receptor recognizes is not known. No clone much larger than this one lies a single base away; base qualities are absent. The entry originates in a study of T-cell reconstitution after alpha-beta-depleted transplantation in children (dated by TCRdb to between 2015 and 2016). General notes on the study: Using TCR repertoire profiling, the study quantitatively followed how T-cell immune reconstitution unfolded in children after TCRalphabeta/CD19-depleted allogeneic hematopoietic cell transplantation. What the study reported, not specific to this receptor: In some patients, the high TCRbeta diversity seen at day 60 was put down to recipient T cells and intrathymic progenitors that had survived conditioning. The frequencies of hyperexpanded clones fell over the following months, and after one year, T-cell counts and TCRbeta diversity were mostly attributed to newly produced T cells. About two months after transplant, the apparently early recovery of alphabetaT-cell counts reportedly depended on just several hundred clones that had expanded rapidly and came from non-depleted graft cells.

Receptor libraries were prepared by PCR. Sequencing was performed on an Illumina HiSeq 2500. TCR libraries were prepared with molecular barcoding, using unique molecular identifiers to normalize TCRbeta repertoire quantification. TCRdb cleaned the public reads at Q25 with fastp, built clones with MiXCR and kept in-frame beta chains. When rows share a CDR3 protein, they turn into one entry using the most common DNA and genes. The table for this sample lists 700,000 to 950,000 distinct CDR3 sequences; about 15% of them were counted only once. Jointly, the top ten make up just under 5% of the sample. A distance of 8 bases separates the germline ends of V and J, which lose 0 bases and 2 bases respectively. From the cysteine up to the phenylalanine, the CDR3 has a length of 14 residues. Only the CDR3 DNA is retained, 42 bases long and in frame from the first base. CDR1 is given as LNHDA and CDR2 as SQIVND, both from the germline V gene (reference sequence).

The sample's treatment or condition label, decoded: allogeneic hematopoietic cell transplantation with graft depleted of TCRalphabeta T cells and CD19 B cells. The children who served as transplant recipients had been given grafts of TCRalphabeta/CD19-depleted allogeneic hematopoietic cells. This specimen was PBMCs, mostly from graft donor cells, taken 360 days after TCRalphabeta/CD19-depleted stem cell transplant. Recombination connected TRBV19 to TRBJ2-7; no confident D gene assignment can be made. The TCR comes from a male patient aged 10-17 years who had a stem cell transplant for acute lymphoblastic leukemia, so the T cells may come from the graft donor. The CDR3 has the sequence CASSIDFPAYEQYF. The nucleotides are TGTGCCAGTAGTATAGATTTCCCGGCCTACGAGCAGTACTTC.